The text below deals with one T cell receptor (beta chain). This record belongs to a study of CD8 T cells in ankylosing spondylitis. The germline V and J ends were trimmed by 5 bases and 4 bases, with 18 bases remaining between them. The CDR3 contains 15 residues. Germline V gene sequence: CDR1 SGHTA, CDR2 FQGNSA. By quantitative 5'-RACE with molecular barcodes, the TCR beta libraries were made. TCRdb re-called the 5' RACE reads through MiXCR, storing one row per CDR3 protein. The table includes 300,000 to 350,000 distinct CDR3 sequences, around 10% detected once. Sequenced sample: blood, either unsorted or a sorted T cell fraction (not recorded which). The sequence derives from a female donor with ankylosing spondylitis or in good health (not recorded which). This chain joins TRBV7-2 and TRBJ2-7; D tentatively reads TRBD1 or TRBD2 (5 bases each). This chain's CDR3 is CASSPAGTRGYEQYF. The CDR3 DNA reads TGTGCCAGCAGCCCTGCCGGGACCCGGGGATACGAGCAGTACTTC.